The present entry profiles one T cell receptor (beta chain) with its context. Antigen specificity is unknown. This entry belongs to a study of graft-versus-host responses after intestinal transplantation. Turning to the study itself: The transplants performed in recipients were multivisceral, liver-intestinal, or isolated intestinal. The whole recipient group had anti-thymocyte globulin induction followed by tacrolimus and steroids for roughly three years. Study findings and constraints: High graft-versus-host to host-versus-graft T cell clonal ratios marked allografts of patients with graft-donor macrochimerism.

Trimming took 0 bases from V and 7 from J, leaving 7 bases between them. Germline-derived CDR1 and CDR2 are WNHNN and SYGVQD (reference sequence). This CDR3 is 13 amino acids long. The assay was immunoSEQ multiplex PCR, and TCRdb's table has in-frame clones only and misses some. The sample lists more than 85,000 clones, 90% to 95% occurring once. The rearrangement joins TRBV10-1 to TRBJ2-1, with D tentatively TRBD2 (5 bases). The TCR sequence derives from a human donor who received an intestinal transplant. The input for sequencing was unstimulated CD8+ T cells sorted from spleen or lymph node cells, taken before intestinal transplant. The CDR3 DNA follows: TGCGCCAGCAGTGAGTCGAGGAGGAATGAGCAGTTCTTC. As protein: CASSESRRNEQFF.